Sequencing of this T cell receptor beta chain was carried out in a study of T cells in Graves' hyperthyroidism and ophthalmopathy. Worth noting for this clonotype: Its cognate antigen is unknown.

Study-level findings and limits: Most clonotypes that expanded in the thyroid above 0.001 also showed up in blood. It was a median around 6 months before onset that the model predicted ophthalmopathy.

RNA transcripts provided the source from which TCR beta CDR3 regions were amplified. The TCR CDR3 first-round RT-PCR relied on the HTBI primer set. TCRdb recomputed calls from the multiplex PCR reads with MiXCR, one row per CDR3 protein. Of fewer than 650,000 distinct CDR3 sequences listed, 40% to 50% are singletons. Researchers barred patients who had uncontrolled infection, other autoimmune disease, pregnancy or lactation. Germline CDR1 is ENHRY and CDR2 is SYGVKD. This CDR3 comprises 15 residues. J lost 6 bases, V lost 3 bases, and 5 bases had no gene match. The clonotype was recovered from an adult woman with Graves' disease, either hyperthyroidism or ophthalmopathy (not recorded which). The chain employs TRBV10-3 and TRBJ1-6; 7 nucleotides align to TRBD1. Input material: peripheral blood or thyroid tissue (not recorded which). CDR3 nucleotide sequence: TGTGCCATCAGTGACCACCAGGGGGTTAATTCACCCCTCCACTTT. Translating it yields CAISDHQGVNSPLHF.